Listed below are T cell receptor beta chains from one sample, sequenced in a study of beta chain features in type 1 diabetes. Assay: immunoSEQ multiplex PCR; the TCRdb copy retains only in-frame clones and omits some. In the table there are 350,000 to 400,000 clones, roughly 16% of which are singletons. Source material: naive CD4+ T cells from blood. These TCRs come from a woman aged 18 to 35 in good health. Both conserved end residues are trimmed from each CDR3. A D gene is named only where the DNA matches it firmly. Not all rows give a size; the values are once, few, many and, for expanded clones, a class.

V gene: TRBV11-2
clone size: few
J gene: TRBJ2-5
D gene: -
CDR3 protein: ASSSSSRGRAAETQY

V gene: TRBV7-9
clone size: -
J gene: TRBJ2-1
D gene: -
CDR3 protein: ASSSINEQF

V gene: TRBV6-5
clone size: -
J gene: TRBJ2-1
D gene: -
CDR3 protein: ASSYSFLSDNEQF

V gene: TRBV28
clone size: -
J gene: TRBJ2-7
D gene: TRBD1
CDR3 protein: ATDRGPSSYEQY

V gene: TRBV25-1
clone size: -
J gene: TRBJ1-2
D gene: -
CDR3 protein: ASSEFTNYGYT

V gene: TRBV4-1
clone size: -
J gene: TRBJ2-7
D gene: TRBD2
CDR3 protein: ASSQLPGLSSYEQY

V gene: TRBV15
clone size: -
J gene: TRBJ2-2
D gene: -
CDR3 protein: ATSRPTSVGRTGELF

V gene: TRBV9
clone size: few
J gene: TRBJ2-5
D gene: TRBD2
CDR3 protein: ASSVDPAGGGKTQY

V gene: TRBV28
clone size: few
J gene: TRBJ2-2
D gene: TRBD2
CDR3 protein: ASSFPGTSGIYTGELF

V gene: TRBV30
clone size: once
J gene: TRBJ2-3
D gene: TRBD2
CDR3 protein: AWSAKRTSTGADTQY

V gene: TRBV9
clone size: few
J gene: TRBJ2-7
D gene: -
CDR3 protein: ASSVGPQGEQY

V gene: TRBV7-9
clone size: few
J gene: TRBJ1-5
D gene: -
CDR3 protein: ASSSPGHHNQPQH

V gene: TRBV2
clone size: few
J gene: TRBJ2-6
D gene: TRBD1
CDR3 protein: ASTDRGTGANVLT

V gene: TRBV30
clone size: few
J gene: TRBJ2-4
D gene: -
CDR3 protein: AWSRTGNIQY

V gene: TRBV29-1
clone size: few
J gene: TRBJ1-4
D gene: -
CDR3 protein: SVDDRSGEKLF

V gene: TRBV30
clone size: few
J gene: TRBJ2-1
D gene: -
CDR3 protein: AWSVQYNEQF

V gene: TRBV19
clone size: -
J gene: TRBJ2-5
D gene: -
CDR3 protein: ASSAYRDPQETQY